The TCR beta chain under discussion was sequenced for a study of OX40 agonist ivuxolimab in advanced cancers. The V end was cut by 2 bases, the J end by 1 base, with 11 bases between. Germline V gives CDR1 MGHRA, CDR2 YSYEKL. CDR3 length: 15 residues. The method was immunoSEQ multiplex PCR; TCRdb's version includes in-frame clones alone and lacks a portion of them. The table lists approximately 50,000 clones, 65% to 85% of them singletons. This chain joins TRBV4-1 and TRBJ1-1, with no clear D. The material sequenced was CD4+ or CD8+ T cells sorted from blood, taken in a trial of the OX40 agonist ivuxolimab. The receptor's source is an adult with an advanced solid tumor such as melanoma, head and neck, liver or kidney cancer. Written as DNA, the CDR3 is TGCGCCAGCAGCCAATCCGGACGGGGGAACACTGAAGCTTTCTTT. This translates into CASSQSGRGNTEAFF.